The sequence of this T cell receptor beta chain was determined in a study of cytomegalovirus exposure and HLA in healthy donors. This clone has just a few counts. Its specificity is unknown. The study's findings and limits: It was only CMV serostatus that was available as immune exposure information. Most observed TCR sequences were rare, whereas some public TCRs were detected in many donors.

The PCR was carried out with 60 Vbeta primers and 13 Jbeta primers. The repertoire was sequenced with immunoSEQ multiplex PCR; TCRdb's copy has only in-frame clones and lacks some. The table shows about 130,000 clones, with about two thirds occurring only once. Trimming at V came to 6 bases and at J to 11 bases, leaving 5 bases not matched to a gene. The CDR3 runs to 12 residues. CDR1 and CDR2 (germline): MDHEN, SYDVKM. Sequencing used PBMCs. The receptor's source is a man in his 60s in good health and CMV-seropositive. The rearrangement uses TRBV28 and TRBJ1-4; 8 nucleotides agree with TRBD1. The CDR3 DNA follows: TGTGCCAGCAGCCCACAGGGGGGGAAACTGTTTTTT. Protein: CASSPQGGKLFF.